This entry describes one T cell receptor (beta chain). Its target is not known. This sample is drawn from a study of cytomegalovirus exposure and HLA in healthy donors. It was with 60 Vbeta and 13 Jbeta primers that the PCR ran. Assay used: immunoSEQ multiplex PCR; TCRdb lists only in-frame clones, some missing. The sample carries 100,000 to 150,000 clones, approximately 80% recorded once. Whole-study results and caveats: TCR beta chains numbering approximately 150 were designated cytomegalovirus-associated. Reportedly, fewer N-insertions than the roughly 600-donor mean appeared in an Asian-associated ancestry cluster in a later analysis.

Germline CDR1 is SQVTM and CDR2 is ANQGSEA. Trimming took 4 bases from V and 7 from J; bases not matched to a gene: 2. This CDR3 is built from 14 residues. The specimen was PBMCs. The TCR comes from a man in his forties or fifties in good health and CMV-seronegative. The chain is built from TRBV29-1 and TRBJ2-1; TRBD2 agrees at 15 bases. CDR3 sequence: CSVVGTSGGNEQFF. In DNA form, the CDR3 reads TGCAGCGTTGTAGGGACTAGCGGGGGGAATGAGCAGTTCTTC.